The 12 T cell receptor beta chains below were found in one sample sequenced in a study of Ad26.COV2.S vaccination and SARS-CoV-2 variants. Regarding treatment: over 15 received Ad26.COV2.S at low or high dose, single or two shots; about 5 received placebo; per-sample allocation not given. Specimen acquisition occurred on day 63 following the initial vaccine or placebo injection. This table comes from immunoSEQ multiplex PCR, and its TCRdb copy is limited to in-frame clones, with some not included. The data contain around 300,000 clones, 88% of them seen just once; the ten biggest clones take up 6.4%. Sample: peripheral blood, taken in a trial of Ad26.COV2.S vaccine versus placebo. Source of these receptors: a person between 18 and 65 years old who received the Ad26.COV2.S COVID-19 vaccine or a placebo.

The chain uses TRBV6-2 or TRBV6-3 and TRBJ1-2, with 7 positions matching TRBD1. The CDR3 is 14 residues long. Germline CDR1 reads MNHEY; CDR2 reads SVGEGT. V gave up 6 bases and J gave up 4 bases; unmatched junction bases: 8. The CDR3 protein is CASSPGQAGYGYTF. DNA of the CDR3: TGTGCCAGCAGCCCTGGACAGGCGGGCTATGGCTACACCTTC.

This clone was observed once. The chain has TRBV30 and TRBJ1-1; no reliable D call. Germline CDR1 GTSNPN, CDR2 SVGIG (reference sequence). This CDR3 has 15 amino acids. V lost 3 bases to trimming and J lost 4 bases, with 18 bases between them. The CDR3 here is CAWRDGPKVITEAFF. The CDR3, as DNA: TGTGCCTGGAGGGACGGCCCTAAGGTGATCACTGAAGCTTTCTTT.

This rearrangement joins TRBV18 to TRBJ1-6, with no clear D. CDR1 is KGHSH and CDR2 is LQKENI in the germline V gene. V shed 0 bases and J shed 10 bases, with 13 bases lying between them. This CDR3 is built from 15 residues. The CDR3 DNA reads as TGTGCCAGCTCACCACCCGACTCGGGAGGGTCACCCCTCCACTTT. Translating gives CASSPPDSGGSPLHF.

The genes are TRBV6-2 or TRBV6-3 and TRBJ1-5; no clear D. The germline V gene has CDR1 MNHEY and CDR2 SVGEGT. Between the trimmed V and J ends, which lost 5 bases and 6 bases, there was a span of 20 bases. CDR3 length: 16 amino acids. CDR3 in DNA: TGTGCCAGCAGTCCCCCCCCGGACGGAAGGCGTCAGCCCCAGCATTTT. Its translation: CASSPPPDGRRQPQHF.

The chain employs TRBV10-2 and TRBJ1-2; D is possibly TRBD1 (5 bases). CDR3 size: 13 residues. The germline CDR1 and CDR2 sequences are WSHSY and SAAADI. The V gene lost 7 bases and the J gene lost 8 bases, with 17 bases spanning the gap. The CDR3 DNA is TGCGCCAGCACTGGGGGTCTTTTGGACGGCTACACCTTC. The encoded protein is CASTGGLLDGYTF.

In this sample, this clone turned up a few times. V usage is TRBV6-1 and J usage is TRBJ1-6; tentative D call: TRBD1 (5 bases). CDR3 length equals 17 residues. Trimming removed 6 bases from V and 7 bases from J, with 22 bases in between. Germline values: CDR1 MNHNS, CDR2 SASEGT. In DNA, the CDR3 is TGTGCCAGCAGAGAAATCAAGGGGTGGGCAGGGAATTCACCCCTCCACTTT. This translates into CASREIKGWAGNSPLHF.

V is TRBV28 and J is TRBJ2-1; TRBD1 is a possible D gene (6 bases). Germline V gives CDR1 MDHEN, CDR2 SYDVKM. Trimming took 6 bases from V and 6 from J, leaving 12 bases between them. This CDR3 spans 13 amino acids. The CDR3 region is CASRQGFFNEQFF. CDR3 nucleotide sequence: TGTGCCAGCAGACAGGGCTTTTTCAATGAGCAGTTCTTC.

Concerning this clone: It is unclear where the CDR3 begins or ends on the DNA, so no DNA is shown, and the CDR3 is as TCRdb lists it. The chain employs TRBV21-1 and TRBJ2-7; the D segment call TRBD2 is taken from the table without a DNA check. TRBV21-1 is deemed a pseudogene. The CDR3 totals 16 residues, both ends included. CDR3 amino acids: CASSYSCSGGTYEQYF.

The CDR3 coding sequence is TGTGCCAGTCAAACAGGGAACACCGGGGAGCTGTTTTTT. This sequence encodes CASQTGNTGELFF. The gene calls are TRBV19 and TRBJ2-2; TRBD1 is a possible D gene (5 bases). The V gene's germline CDR1 is LNHDA and CDR2 SQIVND (reference sequence). The length of the CDR3 is 13 residues. V was pared by 8 bases and J by 1 base, with 8 bases between.

The table lists this clone with a count of one. The chain is built from TRBV5-4 and TRBJ1-1; D remains unclear. The CDR3 spans 15 residues. V lost 2 bases and J 0 bases, leaving 11 bases between the germline ends. Germline V lookup: CDR1 SGHNT, CDR2 YYREEE (reference sequence). The CDR3 nucleotides are TGTGCCAGCAGCTTCGGGGTATCCATGAACACTGAAGCTTTCTTT. Protein product: CASSFGVSMNTEAFF.

V usage is TRBV11-1 and J usage is TRBJ2-7, with a possible D match to TRBD2 (5 bases). In germline, CDR1 is SGHAT, CDR2 FQDESV (reference sequence). The CDR3 covers 14 residues. The germline V and J ends were trimmed by 5 bases and 1 base, with 12 bases remaining between them. The CDR3 reads CASSPWTDSYEQYF. DNA for the CDR3: TGTGCCAGCAGCCCCTGGACTGATTCCTACGAGCAGTACTTC.

The genes are TRBV7-2 and TRBJ2-7; D is uncertain. The CDR3 consists of 15 residues. Germline CDR1 and CDR2: SGHTA and FQGNSA. Between the trimmed V and J ends, which lost 1 base and 3 bases, there was a span of 13 bases. The CDR3 loop is CASSLGRDGIYEQYF. Here the CDR3 DNA reads TGTGCCAGCAGCTTAGGAAGAGACGGTATCTACGAGCAGTACTTC.